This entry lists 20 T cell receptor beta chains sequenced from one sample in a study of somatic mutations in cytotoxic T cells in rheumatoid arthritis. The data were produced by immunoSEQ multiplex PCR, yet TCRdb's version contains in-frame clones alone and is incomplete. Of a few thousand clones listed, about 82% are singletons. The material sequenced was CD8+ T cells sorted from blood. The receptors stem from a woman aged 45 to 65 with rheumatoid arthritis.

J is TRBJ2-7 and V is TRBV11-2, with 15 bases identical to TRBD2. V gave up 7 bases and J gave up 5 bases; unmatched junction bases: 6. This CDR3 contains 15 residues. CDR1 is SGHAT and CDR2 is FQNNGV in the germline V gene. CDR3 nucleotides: TGTGCCAGCAAGGGACTAGCGGGAGGTAGGAACGAGCAGTACTTC. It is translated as CASKGLAGGRNEQYF.

CDR3 nucleotide sequence: TGTGCCAGCACCGGGGGGGGCCTCACAGATACGCAGTATTTT. This sequence encodes CASTGGGLTDTQYF. The chain uses TRBV9 and TRBJ2-3, with 8 bases identical to TRBD2. CDR1 and CDR2 from the germline V gene are SGDLS and YYNGEE. The length of the CDR3 is 14 residues. The trim removed 6 bases at V and 2 bases at J, leaving 5 bases unmatched. Full variable domain (remainder filled in from reference TRBV9 and TRBJ2-3): DSGVTQTPKHLITATGQRVTLRCSPRSGDLSVYWYQQSLDQGLQFLIQYYNGEERAKGNILERFSAQQFPDLHSELNLSSLELGDSALYFCASTGGGLTDTQYFGPGTRLTVL.

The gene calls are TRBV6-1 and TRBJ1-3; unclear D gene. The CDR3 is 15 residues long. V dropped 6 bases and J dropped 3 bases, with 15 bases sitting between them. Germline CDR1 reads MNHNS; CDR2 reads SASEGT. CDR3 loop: CASRIMAGSGNTIYF. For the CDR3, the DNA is TGTGCCAGCAGGATAATGGCGGGAAGTGGAAACACCATATATTTT.

CDR3 region: CASSQDFYSGQFF. The CDR3, as DNA: TGTGCCAGCAGCCAAGACTTCTATAGCGGGCAGTTCTTC. The chain couples TRBV14 to TRBJ2-1, with D tentatively TRBD2 (6 bases). Per germline, CDR1 SGHDN and CDR2 FVKESK. The V end lost 0 bases, the J end lost 12 bases, and 12 bases lay between the germline ends. This CDR3 is built from 13 residues.

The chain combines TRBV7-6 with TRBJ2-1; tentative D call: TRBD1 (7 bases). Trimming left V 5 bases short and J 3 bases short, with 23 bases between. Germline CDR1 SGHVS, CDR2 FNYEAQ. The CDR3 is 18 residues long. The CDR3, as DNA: TGTGCCAGCAGCCTCCAGGGGGGCGAGGGAGGTGGCTACAATGAGCAGTTCTTC. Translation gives CASSLQGGEGGGYNEQFF.

DNA for the CDR3: TGTGCCAGCAGCGTGGGACAGCCAGTATACGAGCAGTACTTC. Translation gives CASSVGQPVYEQYF. The chain uses TRBV7-8 and TRBJ2-7; 7 nucleotides agree with TRBD1. Germline loops: CDR1 SGHVS, CDR2 FQNEAQ. The CDR3 has 14 amino acids. The V gene end was trimmed by 5 bases and the J gene end by 4 bases; junction bases not matched to a gene: 8.

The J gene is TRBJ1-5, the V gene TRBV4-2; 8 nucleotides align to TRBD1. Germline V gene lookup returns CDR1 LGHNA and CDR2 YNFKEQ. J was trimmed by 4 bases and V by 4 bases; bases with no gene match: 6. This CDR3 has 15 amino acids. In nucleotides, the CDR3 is TGTGCCAGCAGCCCCTCCAGGACAGGGAATCAGCCCCAGCATTTT. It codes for CASSPSRTGNQPQHF.

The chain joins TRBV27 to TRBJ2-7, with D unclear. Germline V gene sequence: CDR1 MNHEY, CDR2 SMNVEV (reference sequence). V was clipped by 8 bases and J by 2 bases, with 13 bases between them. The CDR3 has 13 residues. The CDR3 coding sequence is TGTGCCAGCGCCCTCGGGTTCCCCTACGAGCAGTACTTC. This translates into CASALGFPYEQYF.

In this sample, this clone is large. The CDR3 DNA reads as TGTGCCAGCAGACTTCCGGGACTAGCGGGAGGGGACTACGAGCAGTACTTC. Translated: CASRLPGLAGGDYEQYF. The chain combines TRBV27 with TRBJ2-7; 16 bases fit TRBD2. Unmatched junction bases numbered 8, after V lost 6 bases and J lost 3 bases. From germline, CDR1 is MNHEY and CDR2 SMNVEV (reference sequence). This CDR3 is 17 amino acids long.

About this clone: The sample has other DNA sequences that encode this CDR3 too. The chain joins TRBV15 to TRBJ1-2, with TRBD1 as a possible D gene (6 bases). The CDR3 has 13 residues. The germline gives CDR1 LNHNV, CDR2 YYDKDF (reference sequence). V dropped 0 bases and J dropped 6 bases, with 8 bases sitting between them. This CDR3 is CATSREEGDGYTF. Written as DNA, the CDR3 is TGTGCCACCAGCAGAGAAGAGGGGGATGGCTACACCTTC. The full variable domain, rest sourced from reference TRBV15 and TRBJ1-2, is DAMVIQNPRYQVTQFGKPVTLSCSQTLNHNVMYWYQQKSSQAPKLLFHYYDKDFNNEADTPDNFQSRRPNTSFCFLDIRSPGLGDTAMYLCATSREEGDGYTFGSGTRLTVV.

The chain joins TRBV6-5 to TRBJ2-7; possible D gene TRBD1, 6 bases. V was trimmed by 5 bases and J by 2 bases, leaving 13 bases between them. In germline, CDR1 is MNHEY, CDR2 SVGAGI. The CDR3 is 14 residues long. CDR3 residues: CASSLTGTAYEQYF. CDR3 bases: TGTGCCAGCAGTCTAACAGGGACGGCCTACGAGCAGTACTTC.

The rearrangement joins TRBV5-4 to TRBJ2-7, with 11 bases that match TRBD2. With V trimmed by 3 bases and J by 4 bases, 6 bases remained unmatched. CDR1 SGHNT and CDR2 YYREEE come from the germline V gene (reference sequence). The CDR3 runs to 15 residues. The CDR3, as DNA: TGTGCCAGCAGCTCGATAGGGACTAGCGGATACGAGCAGTACTTC. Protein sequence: CASSSIGTSGYEQYF.

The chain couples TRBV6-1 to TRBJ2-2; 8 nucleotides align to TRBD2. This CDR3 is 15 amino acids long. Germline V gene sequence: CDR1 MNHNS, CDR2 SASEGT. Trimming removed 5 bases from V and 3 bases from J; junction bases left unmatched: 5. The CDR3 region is CASSLAGPYTGELFF. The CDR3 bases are TGTGCCAGCAGTTTAGCGGGGCCGTACACCGGGGAGCTGTTTTTT.

In nucleotides, the CDR3 is TGTGCCAGCAGTTACCGGCGGGGGGGTCACGAGCAGTTCTTC. This codes for CASSYRRGGHEQFF. This chain uses TRBV6-5 with TRBJ2-1; 9 bases are shared with TRBD2. The CDR3 is 14 residues long. The germline V gene encodes CDR1 MNHEY and CDR2 SVGAGI. The ends lost 2 bases at V and 10 bases at J; junction bases unmatched: 6.

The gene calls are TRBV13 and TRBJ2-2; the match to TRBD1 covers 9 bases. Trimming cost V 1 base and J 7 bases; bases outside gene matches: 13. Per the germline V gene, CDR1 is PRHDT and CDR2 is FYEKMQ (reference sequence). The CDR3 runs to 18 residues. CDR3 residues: CASSLDRGLLDTGGELFF. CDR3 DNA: TGTGCCAGCAGCTTAGACAGGGGGCTCTTGGACACCGGCGGGGAGCTGTTTTTT.

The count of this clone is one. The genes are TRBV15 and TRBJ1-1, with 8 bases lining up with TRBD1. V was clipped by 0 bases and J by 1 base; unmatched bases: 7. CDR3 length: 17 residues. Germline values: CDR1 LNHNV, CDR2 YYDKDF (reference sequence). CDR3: CATSRDRDRPSNTEAFF. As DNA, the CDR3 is TGTGCCACCAGCAGAGATCGGGACAGGCCATCGAACACTGAAGCTTTCTTT.

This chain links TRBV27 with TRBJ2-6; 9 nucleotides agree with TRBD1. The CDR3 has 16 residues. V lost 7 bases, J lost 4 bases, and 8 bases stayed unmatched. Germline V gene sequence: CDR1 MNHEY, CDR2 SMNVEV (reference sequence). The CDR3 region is CASNWTGEAGANVLTF. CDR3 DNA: TGTGCCAGCAATTGGACAGGGGAGGCGGGGGCCAACGTCCTGACTTTC. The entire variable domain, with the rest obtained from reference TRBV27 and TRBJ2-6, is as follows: EAQVTQNPRYLITVTGKKLTVTCSQNMNHEYMSWYRQDPGLGLRQIYYSMNVEVTDKGDVPEGYKVSRKEKRNFPLILESPSPNQTSLYFCASNWTGEAGANVLTFGAGSRLTVL.

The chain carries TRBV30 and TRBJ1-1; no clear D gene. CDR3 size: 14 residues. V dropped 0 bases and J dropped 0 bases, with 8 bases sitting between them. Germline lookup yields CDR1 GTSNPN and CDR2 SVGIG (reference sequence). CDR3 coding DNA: TGTGCCTGGAGTGTCTGGAGTTTGAACACTGAAGCTTTCTTT. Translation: CAWSVWSLNTEAFF.

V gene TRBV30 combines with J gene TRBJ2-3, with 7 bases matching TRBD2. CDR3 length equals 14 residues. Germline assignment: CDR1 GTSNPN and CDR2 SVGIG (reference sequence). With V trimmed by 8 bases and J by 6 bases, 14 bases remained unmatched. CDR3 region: CASSLGGRGDTQYF. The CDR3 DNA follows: TGTGCCAGCAGCTTGGGAGGGCGTGGGGATACGCAGTATTTT.

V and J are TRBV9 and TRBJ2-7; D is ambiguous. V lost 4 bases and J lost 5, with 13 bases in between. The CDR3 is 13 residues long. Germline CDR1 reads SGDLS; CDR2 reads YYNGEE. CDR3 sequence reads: CASSSPYSDEQYF. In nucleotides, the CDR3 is TGTGCCAGCAGCTCGCCTTATAGTGACGAGCAGTACTTC.